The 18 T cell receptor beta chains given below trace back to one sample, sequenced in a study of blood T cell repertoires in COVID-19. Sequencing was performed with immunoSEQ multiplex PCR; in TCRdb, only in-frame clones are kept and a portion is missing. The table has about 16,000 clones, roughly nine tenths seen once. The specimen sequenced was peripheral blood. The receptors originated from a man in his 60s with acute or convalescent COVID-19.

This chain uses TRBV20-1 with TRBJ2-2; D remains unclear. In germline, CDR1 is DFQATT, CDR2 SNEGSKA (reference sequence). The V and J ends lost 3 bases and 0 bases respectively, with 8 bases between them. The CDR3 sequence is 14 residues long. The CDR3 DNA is TGCAGTGCTAGTACCCGGGCGAACACCGGGGAGCTGTTTTTT. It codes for CSASTRANTGELFF.

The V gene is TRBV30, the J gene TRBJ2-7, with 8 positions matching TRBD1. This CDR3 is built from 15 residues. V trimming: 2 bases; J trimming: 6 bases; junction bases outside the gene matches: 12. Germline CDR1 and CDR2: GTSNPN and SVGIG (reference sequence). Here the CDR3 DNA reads TGTGCCTGGAGTCCCCACAGGGGGAGAAAACTCGAGCAGTACTTC. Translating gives CAWSPHRGRKLEQYF.

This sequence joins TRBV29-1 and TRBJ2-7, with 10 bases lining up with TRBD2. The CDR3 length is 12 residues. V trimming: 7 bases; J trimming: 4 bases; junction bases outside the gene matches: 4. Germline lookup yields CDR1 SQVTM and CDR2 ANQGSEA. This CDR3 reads CSAWTSGYEQYF. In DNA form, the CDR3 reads TGCAGCGCCTGGACTAGCGGTTACGAGCAGTACTTC.

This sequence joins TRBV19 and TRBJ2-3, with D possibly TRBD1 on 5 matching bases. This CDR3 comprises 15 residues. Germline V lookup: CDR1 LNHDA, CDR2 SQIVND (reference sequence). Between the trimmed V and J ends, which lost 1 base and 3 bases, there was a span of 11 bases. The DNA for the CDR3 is TGTGCCAGTAGTATAGCCCAGGGATGGACAGATACGCAGTATTTT. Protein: CASSIAQGWTDTQYF.

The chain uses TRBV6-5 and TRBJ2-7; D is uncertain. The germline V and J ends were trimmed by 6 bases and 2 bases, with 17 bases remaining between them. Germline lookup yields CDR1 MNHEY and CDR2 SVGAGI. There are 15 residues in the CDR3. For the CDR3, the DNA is TGTGCCAGCAGCCTTGGTCCTTTTGGCACCTACGAGCAGTACTTC. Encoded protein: CASSLGPFGTYEQYF.

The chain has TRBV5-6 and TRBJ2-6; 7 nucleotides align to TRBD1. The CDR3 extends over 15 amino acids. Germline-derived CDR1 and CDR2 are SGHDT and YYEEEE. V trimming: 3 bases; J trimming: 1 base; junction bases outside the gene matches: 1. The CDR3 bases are TGTGCCAGCAGCTCGACAGGGTCTGGGGCCAACGTCCTGACTTTC. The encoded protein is CASSSTGSGANVLTF.

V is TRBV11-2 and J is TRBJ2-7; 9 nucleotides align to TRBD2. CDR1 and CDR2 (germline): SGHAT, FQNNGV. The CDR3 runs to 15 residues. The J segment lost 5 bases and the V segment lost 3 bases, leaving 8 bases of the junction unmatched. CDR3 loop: CASSFQLAGLNEQYF. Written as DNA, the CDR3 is TGTGCCAGCAGCTTCCAGCTAGCGGGACTGAACGAGCAGTACTTC.

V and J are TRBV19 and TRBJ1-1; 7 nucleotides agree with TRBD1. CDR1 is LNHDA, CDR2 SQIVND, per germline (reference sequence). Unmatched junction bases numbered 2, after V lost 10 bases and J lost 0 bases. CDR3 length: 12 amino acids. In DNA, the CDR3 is TGTGCCACGACAGGGATGAACACTGAAGCTTTCTTT. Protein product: CATTGMNTEAFF.

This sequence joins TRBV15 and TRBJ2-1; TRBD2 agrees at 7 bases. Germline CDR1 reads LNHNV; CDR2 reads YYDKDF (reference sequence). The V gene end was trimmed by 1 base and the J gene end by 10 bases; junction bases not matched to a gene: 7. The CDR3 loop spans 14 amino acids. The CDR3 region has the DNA TGTGCCACCAGCAGAGGGGGGGACTACGAGGAGCAGTTCTTC. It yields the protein CATSRGGDYEEQFF. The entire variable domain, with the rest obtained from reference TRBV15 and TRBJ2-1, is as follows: DAMVIQNPRYQVTQFGKPVTLSCSQTLNHNVMYWYQQKSSQAPKLLFHYYDKDFNNEADTPDNFQSRRPNTSFCFLDIRSPGLGDTAMYLCATSRGGDYEEQFFGPGTRLTVL.

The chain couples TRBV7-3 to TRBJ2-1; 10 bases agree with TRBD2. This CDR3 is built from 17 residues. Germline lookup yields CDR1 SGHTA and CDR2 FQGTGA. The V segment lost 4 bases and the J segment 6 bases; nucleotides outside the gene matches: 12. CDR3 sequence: CASSSLTGLAFPNEQFF. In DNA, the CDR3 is TGTGCCAGCAGCTCCCTCACGGGACTAGCGTTCCCCAATGAGCAGTTCTTC.

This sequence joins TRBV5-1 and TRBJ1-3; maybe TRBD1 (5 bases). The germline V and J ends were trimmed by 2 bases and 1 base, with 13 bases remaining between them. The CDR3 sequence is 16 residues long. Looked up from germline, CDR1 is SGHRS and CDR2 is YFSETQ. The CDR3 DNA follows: TGCGCCAGCAGCTTAAGGCAGGGATTGTCTGGAAACACCATATATTTT. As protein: CASSLRQGLSGNTIYF. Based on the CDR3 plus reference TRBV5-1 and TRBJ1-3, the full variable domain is KAGVTQTPRYLIKTRGQQVTLSCSPISGHRSVSWYQQTPGQGLQFLFEYFSETQRNKGNFPGRFSGRQFSNSRSEMNVSTLELGDSALYLCASSLRQGLSGNTIYFGEGSWLTVV.

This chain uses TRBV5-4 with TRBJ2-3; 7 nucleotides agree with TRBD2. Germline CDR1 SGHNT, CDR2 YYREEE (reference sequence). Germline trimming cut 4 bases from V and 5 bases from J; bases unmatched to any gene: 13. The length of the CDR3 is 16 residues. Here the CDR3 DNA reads TGTGCCAGCAGCCCTTCACTAGCGTGGGAGGGAGATACGCAGTATTTT. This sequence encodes CASSPSLAWEGDTQYF.

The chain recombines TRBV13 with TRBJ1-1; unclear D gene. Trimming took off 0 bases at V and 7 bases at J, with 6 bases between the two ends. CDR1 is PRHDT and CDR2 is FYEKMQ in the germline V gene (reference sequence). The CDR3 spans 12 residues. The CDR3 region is CASSLGSFEAFF. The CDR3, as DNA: TGTGCCAGCAGCTTAGGTTCCTTTGAAGCTTTCTTT.

As DNA, the CDR3 is TGTGCCAGCAGTTTTGGATGGACAGGGGGCCTGAGTTCGAACACCGGGGAGCTGTTTTTT. Protein: CASSFGWTGGLSSNTGELFF. The V gene is TRBV28, the J gene TRBJ2-2; TRBD1 agrees at 11 bases. J gave up 0 bases and V 3 bases, and 12 bases lay outside the gene matches. Germline V gives CDR1 MDHEN, CDR2 SYDVKM. The CDR3 is 20 residues long.

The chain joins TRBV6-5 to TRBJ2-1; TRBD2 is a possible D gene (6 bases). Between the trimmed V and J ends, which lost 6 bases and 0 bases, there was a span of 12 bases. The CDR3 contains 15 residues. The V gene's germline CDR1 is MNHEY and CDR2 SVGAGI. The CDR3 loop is CASRRGADSYNEQFF. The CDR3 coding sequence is TGTGCCAGCAGGCGGGGAGCGGACTCCTACAATGAGCAGTTCTTC.

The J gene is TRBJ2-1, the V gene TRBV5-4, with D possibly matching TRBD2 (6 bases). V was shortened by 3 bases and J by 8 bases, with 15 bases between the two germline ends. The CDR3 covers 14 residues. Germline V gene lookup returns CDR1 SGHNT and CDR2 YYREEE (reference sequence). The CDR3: CASSSMTRKYEQFF. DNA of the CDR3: TGTGCCAGCAGCTCGATGACTAGAAAGTATGAGCAGTTCTTC.

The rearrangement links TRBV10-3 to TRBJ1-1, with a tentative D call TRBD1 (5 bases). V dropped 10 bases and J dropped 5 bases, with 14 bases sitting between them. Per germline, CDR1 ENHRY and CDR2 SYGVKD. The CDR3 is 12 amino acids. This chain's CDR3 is CATRPGETEAFF. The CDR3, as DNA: TGTGCCACTCGCCCGGGGGAAACTGAAGCTTTCTTT.

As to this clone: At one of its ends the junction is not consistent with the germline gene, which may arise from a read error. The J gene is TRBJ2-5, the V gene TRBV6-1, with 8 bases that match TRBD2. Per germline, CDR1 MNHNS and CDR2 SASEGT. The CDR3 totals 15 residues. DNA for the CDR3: TGTGCCAGCACTGAACAACTGGCGGGAGGAGAGACCCAGTACTTC. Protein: CASTEQLAGGETQYF.